This passage covers 8 T cell receptor beta chains from one sample sequenced in a study of breast tumors, draining lymph nodes, adjacent tissues. Samples came from axillary lymph nodes draining the breast cancer. MiXCR, run by TCRdb on the multiplex PCR reads, gives a single entry per CDR3 protein. The table shows about 150,000 distinct CDR3 sequences, with 32% occurring only once. The sequenced material came from axillary lymph node tissue. The source of these receptors is a female donor with breast cancer. Some clones in this sample may be carry-over from other donors' samples.

This clonotype was seen only once. A much larger clone lies a single base off, so this may be a read error. J is TRBJ2-3 and V is TRBV10-3; a possible D gene is TRBD2 (7 bases). Germline V gives CDR1 ENHRY, CDR2 SYGVKD. The CDR3 totals 14 residues. Trimming stripped 6 bases from V and 6 bases from J, with 16 bases between. CDR3: CAIRSRGGQDTQYF. The CDR3 nucleotides read TGTGCCATCAGATCTCGCGGGGGCCAGGATACGCAGTATTTT.

This chain links TRBV6-1 with TRBJ1-1, with D possibly matching TRBD1 (5 bases). The CDR3 is 12 amino acids. V was cut by 2 bases and J by 7 bases, with 8 bases left in between. CDR1 MNHNS and CDR2 SASEGT come from the germline V gene. CDR3 in DNA: TGTGCCAGCAGTGAACGGACAATTGAAGCTTTCTTT. Protein: CASSERTIEAFF.

The gene calls are TRBV5-5 and TRBJ1-1; D gene unclear. V lost 0 bases and J lost 0, with 6 bases in between. The CDR3 runs 14 residues. Germline lookup yields CDR1 SGHKS and CDR2 YYEKEE (reference sequence). The CDR3 spells CASSLASVNTEAFF. The CDR3 DNA reads TGTGCCAGCAGCTTGGCCTCAGTGAACACTGAAGCTTTCTTT.

This clonotype has at least ten counts. The chain uses TRBV5-1 and TRBJ2-2, with D perhaps matching TRBD2 (6 bases). This CDR3 comprises 13 residues. Trimming stripped 3 bases from V and 5 bases from J, with 8 bases between. Germline CDR1 is SGHRS and CDR2 is YFSETQ. This chain's CDR3 is CASSWDFTGELFF. The CDR3 DNA is TGCGCCAGCAGCTGGGACTTTACCGGGGAGCTGTTTTTT.

Points on this clonotype: Given a much more abundant clone one base away, this may be a read error. CDR3 residues: CASSLSASGGAGEPQYF. CDR3 DNA sequence: TGTGCCAGCAGCTTATCGGCTAGCGGGGGGGCGGGAGAGCCCCAGTACTTC. J is TRBJ2-5 and V is TRBV7-2; 12 bases match TRBD2. CDR1 and CDR2 (germline): SGHTA, FQGNSA. The CDR3 is 17 residues long.

This clonotype has at least ten counts. The rearrangement joins TRBV5-8 to TRBJ2-3; D is undetermined. This CDR3 comprises 11 residues. Germline V CDR1 and CDR2: SGHTS, YDEGEE. The ends were cut back, 7 bases at V and 3 bases at J, with 6 bases in the middle. This CDR3 reads CASFRTDTQYF. DNA of the CDR3: TGTGCCAGCTTTCGTACAGATACGCAGTATTTT.

On this clonotype: A much bigger clone sits one base away, suggesting this may be a read error. The chain couples TRBV27 to TRBJ2-1; D may correspond to TRBD1 or TRBD2 (5 bases each). The CDR3 runs to 15 residues. Germline V lookup: CDR1 MNHEY, CDR2 SMNVEV (reference sequence). CDR3 nucleotide sequence: TGTGCCAGCAGGGGACGAGCTGGTTTCTACAATGAGCGGTTCTTC. It codes for CASRGRAGFYNERFF.

The table lists this clonotype with many counts. The chain combines TRBV3-1 with TRBJ1-2; maybe TRBD1 (6 bases). The CDR3 runs to 13 residues. V was trimmed by 1 base and J by 8 bases, leaving 11 bases between them. In germline, CDR1 is LGHDT, CDR2 YNNKEL (reference sequence). The CDR3 protein is CASSQGGPRGYTF. The CDR3 nucleotides are TGTGCCAGCAGCCAAGGGGGGCCGCGGGGCTACACCTTC.